This TCR beta chain is drawn from a study of blood T cell repertoires in COVID-19. The V gene's germline CDR1 is KGHSH and CDR2 LQKENI. V shed 3 bases, J shed 5 bases, and the junction held 6 bases outside the gene matches. This CDR3 is built from 14 residues. As originally analysed: Estimation of nucleated cell counts relied on the amplification of reference gene primers. Only in-frame clones appear in the TCRdb table, and some are missing; sequencing was by immunoSEQ multiplex PCR. V, J and clone size reflect that table, while D and trimming were determined from the DNA. In the table there are roughly 570,000 clones, around 90% of which are singletons.

The chain combines TRBV18 with TRBJ2-7, with 8 bases that match TRBD1. This sequence originates from a woman in her 50s with COVID-19, enrolled during active disease. The sample was peripheral blood. CDR3 in amino acids: CASSPRTGNNEQYF. The CDR3 coding sequence is TGTGCCAGCTCACCTAGGACAGGGAACAACGAGCAGTACTTC.